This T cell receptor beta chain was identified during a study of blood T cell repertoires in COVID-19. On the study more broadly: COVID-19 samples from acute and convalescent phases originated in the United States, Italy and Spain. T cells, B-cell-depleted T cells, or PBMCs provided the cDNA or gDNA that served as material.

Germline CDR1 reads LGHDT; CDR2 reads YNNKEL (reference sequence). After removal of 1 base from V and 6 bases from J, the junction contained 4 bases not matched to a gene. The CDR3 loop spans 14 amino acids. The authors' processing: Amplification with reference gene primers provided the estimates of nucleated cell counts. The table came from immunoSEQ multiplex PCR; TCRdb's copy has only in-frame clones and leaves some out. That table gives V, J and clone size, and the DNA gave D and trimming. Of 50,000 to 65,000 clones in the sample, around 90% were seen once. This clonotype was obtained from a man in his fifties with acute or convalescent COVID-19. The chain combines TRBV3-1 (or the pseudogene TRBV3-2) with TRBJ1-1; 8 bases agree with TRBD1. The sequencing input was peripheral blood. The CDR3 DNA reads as TGTGCCAGCAGCCAAGCAGGGGGCATCCCTGAAGCTTTCTTT. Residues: CASSQAGGIPEAFF.